This T cell receptor beta chain was sequenced for a study of T cells in Graves' hyperthyroidism and ophthalmopathy. The investigators amplified TCR beta CDR3 regions from RNA transcripts. HTBI primers were employed in a first-round RT-PCR of the TCR CDR3. TCRdb analysed the multiplex PCR reads with MiXCR anew, one entry per CDR3 protein. The top ten hold about a sixth of the sample, which has 600,000 to 850,000 distinct CDR3 sequences, around a sixth seen once. Each diagnosis drew on symptoms, thyroxine, TRAb, thyroid ultrasound and orbital computed tomography findings. CDR3 size: 15 residues. V lost 4 bases, J lost 2 bases, and 9 bases stayed unmatched. The germline CDR1 and CDR2 sequences are SGDLS and YYNGEE. This clonotype has just a few counts.

V usage is TRBV9 and J usage is TRBJ2-7; 7 nucleotides match TRBD1. The receptor's source is a woman in her forties or fifties with Graves' hyperthyroidism that later progressed to Graves' ophthalmopathy. The sample comprised blood. CDR3 in amino acids: CASSSRTGQAYEQYF. Written as DNA, the CDR3 is TGTGCCAGCAGCTCTCGGACAGGCCAAGCCTACGAGCAGTACTTC.